This is a list of T cell receptor beta chains from one sample in a study of cytomegalovirus exposure and HLA in healthy donors. Only in-frame clones appear in the TCRdb table, and some are missing; sequencing was by immunoSEQ multiplex PCR. The sample has about 200,000 clones, 75% to 90% seen once; the top ten hold around 0.31%. The sample comprised PBMCs. Receptors were obtained from a woman aged 25 to 39 in good health and CMV-seronegative. Both conserved end residues are part of each CDR3. Fields, in order: clone size, J gene, V gene, D gene, CDR3 DNA, CDR3 protein. D genes are given only for firm matches. Expanded clones are given a class, and other clones once, few, many or no size at all.

NA,TRBJ1-5,TRBV5-1,NA,TGCGCCAGCAGCTTGGTTGCAGGGGGCAATCAGCCCCAGCATTTT,CASSLVAGGNQPQHF
NA,TRBJ2-5,TRBV11-2,TRBD2,TGTGCCAGCAGCTTCTACCGACTAGCGGGCCAAGAGACCCAGTACTTC,CASSFYRLAGQETQYF
NA,TRBJ2-2,TRBV7-9,NA,TGTGCCAGCAGCTTAGTAGAGAGGGGGATCGGGGAGCTGTTTTTT,CASSLVERGIGELFF
NA,TRBJ2-3,TRBV30,NA,TGTGCCTGGAGTGCCTTGGGCGGGTCGGGGGATACGCAGTATTTT,CAWSALGGSGDTQYF
few,TRBJ2-5,TRBV2,NA,TGTGCCAGCACGGGCGGAGGGGAGACCCAGTACTTC,CASTGGGETQYF
NA,TRBJ2-1,TRBV6-5,NA,TGTGCCAGCAGTTTCGGTTCGCCATACAATGAGCAGTTCTTC,CASSFGSPYNEQFF
NA,TRBJ2-3,TRBV29-1,NA,TGCAGCGTTGACAGGGTTACAGATACGCAGTATTTT,CSVDRVTDTQYF
once,TRBJ1-1,TRBV6-5,TRBD1,TGTGCCAGCAGTTACTCGCGGACAGGGTCTTCACCAGCTTTCTTT,CASSYSRTGSSPAFF
NA,TRBJ2-3,TRBV19,TRBD2,TGTGCCAGTAGCGGGACTAGACTCAGCACAGATACGCAGTATTTT,CASSGTRLSTDTQYF
NA,TRBJ2-4,TRBV21-1,NA,TGTGCCAGCAGCAATCCAGGACAACCCCTAGCCAAAAACATTCAGTACTTC,CASSNPGQPLAKNIQYF
NA,TRBJ2-3,TRBV19,TRBD2,TGTGCCAGTAGCCCATTAGCGGGAGCCCGCACAGATACGCAGTATTTT,CASSPLAGARTDTQYF
once,TRBJ2-1,TRBV7-8,NA,TGTGCCAGCAGTCAGGGTCTCTACAATGAGCAGTTCTTC,CASSQGLYNEQFF
NA,TRBJ2-7,TRBV10-2,NA,TGCGCCAGCAGTGGTGTCCCTGAGTCTTACGAGCAGTACTTC,CASSGVPESYEQYF
once,TRBJ2-1,TRBV27,NA,TGTGCCAGCAGAGAGGGTCAAAACTGGCCCTACAATGAGCAGTTCTTC,CASREGQNWPYNEQFF
NA,TRBJ2-1,TRBV5-1,TRBD2,TGCGCCAGCAGCACCGAGGGACTAGCGGGGAACAGGGAGCAGTTCTTC,CASSTEGLAGNREQFF
NA,TRBJ1-1,TRBV5-6,NA,TGTGCCAGCAGCTGGGCAGGGGTTAACACTGAAGCTTTCTTT,CASSWAGVNTEAFF
NA,TRBJ1-4,TRBV2,NA,TGTTCAAGCTGCCGGGGAACTAATGAAAAACTGTTTTTT,CSSCRGTNEKLFF
NA,TRBJ2-1,TRBV7-6,TRBD2,TGTGCCAGCAGCTTAGCTAGCGGGTCACAGTTCTTC,CASSLASGSQFF
NA,TRBJ2-3,TRBV6-1,NA,TGTGCCAGCTCGGTGTATCGCACAGATACGCAGTATTTT,CASSVYRTDTQYF
once,TRBJ2-5,TRBV6-1,NA,TGTGCCAGCAGTACGGGACAACTAAAGGAGACCCAGTACTTC,CASSTGQLKETQYF
NA,TRBJ1-2,TRBV2,TRBD1,TGTGCCAGCAGAGGGACAGGGGGCGATTCTACCTTC,CASRGTGGDSTF
NA,TRBJ1-2,TRBV7-8,NA,TGTGCCAGCAGCTTAGCGTTTAGGGGTTCGAACTACACCTTC,CASSLAFRGSNYTF
NA,TRBJ1-1,TRBV14,TRBD1,TGTGCCAGCAGCGGGACAGTCCGTTTCACTGAAGCTTTCTTT,CASSGTVRFTEAFF
NA,TRBJ2-3,TRBV6-5,TRBD1,TGTGCCAGCAGGGACCAGGGGGCCGGCACAGATACGCAGTATTTT,CASRDQGAGTDTQYF
NA,TRBJ2-1,TRBV4-1,TRBD2,TGCGCCAGCAGCCAGGGGGGGATACGGTCCAATGAGCAGTTCTTC,CASSQGGIRSNEQFF
NA,TRBJ1-2,TRBV6-1,TRBD1,TGTGCCAGCACCCAGACAGGGACCTATGGCTACACCTTC,CASTQTGTYGYTF
NA,TRBJ1-2,TRBV18,NA,TGTGCCAGCTCACTTTACGGACACGAGACGAATGGCTACACCTTC,CASSLYGHETNGYTF
once,TRBJ2-7,TRBV19,TRBD1,TGTGCCAGTAGTAAACCCGGGACAGACGAGCAGTACTTC,CASSKPGTDEQYF
NA,TRBJ2-7,TRBV5-5,TRBD2,TGTGCCAGCAGCGGGGGGGTTCAATACGAGCAGTACTTC,CASSGGVQYEQYF
NA,TRBJ2-7,TRBV29-1,TRBD1,TGCAGCGTTGAGTCTGCCGGGGACAGGGGGTTGTACTTC,CSVESAGDRGLYF
NA,TRBJ1-2,TRBV27,TRBD1,TGTGCCAGCAGTCCACCCGGACAGGGGGCCGCCTACACCTTC,CASSPPGQGAAYTF
NA,TRBJ2-1,TRBV4-1,TRBD1,TGCGCCAGCAGCCTGACAGGGGACAATGAGCAGTTCTTC,CASSLTGDNEQFF
NA,TRBJ2-3,TRBV6-5,TRBD2,TGTGCCAGCGCCCAGCGGGAGGTTACAGATACGCAGTATTTT,CASAQREVTDTQYF
NA,TRBJ1-5,TRBV28,NA,TGTGCCAGCAGCCTCTGGGGCAACAGACAGCCCCAGCATTTT,CASSLWGNRQPQHF
NA,TRBJ1-1,TRBV6-1,NA,TGTGCCAGCAGCGCTAACAGGGAGAACACTGAAGCTTTCTTT,CASSANRENTEAFF
NA,TRBJ1-1,TRBV2,NA,TGTGCCAGCAGTGTAGGGGATGGCACTGAAGCTTTCTTT,CASSVGDGTEAFF
NA,TRBJ2-3,TRBV28,TRBD2,TGTGCCAGCAGTTCGACTAGCGGGGGGGACGGAAGACTCACAGATACGCAGTATTTT,CASSSTSGGDGRLTDTQYF
NA,TRBJ2-5,TRBV29-1,NA,TGCAGCGTTGAAAACATCAGGGGCTTGGGGCAAGAGACCCAGTACTTC,CSVENIRGLGQETQYF
NA,TRBJ2-7,TRBV28,TRBD2,TGTGCCAGCAGTTTCGGACTAGCGGGAGGAGTTTTATCCGAGCAGTACTTC,CASSFGLAGGVLSEQYF